This passage covers 27 T cell receptor beta chains from one sample sequenced in a study of shared clonotypes between healthy human individuals. Positively selected for CCR7, the CD45RO-negative cells used as naive CD8 cells excluded terminally differentiated effector memory CD45RA+ cells. Profiling relied on immunoSEQ multiplex PCR, and the TCRdb table lists in-frame clones only, not all of them. This table holds around 600,000 clones, approximately 96% found once. Sequenced input: naive CD8+ T cells sorted from blood. Receptor source: a woman in her 30s in good health.

The gene calls are TRBV29-1 and TRBJ1-1; a weak D match, TRBD1 (5 bases). CDR1 is SQVTM, CDR2 ANQGSEA, per germline. V was cut by 6 bases and J by 11 bases, with 19 bases left in between. CDR3 length: 12 amino acids. Here the CDR3 reads CSVVDSFPGAFF. The CDR3 DNA follows: TGCAGCGTAGTTGACAGCTTCCCTGGCGCTTTCTTT. Complete variable domain (other parts from reference TRBV29-1 and TRBJ1-1): SAVISQKPSRDICQRGTSLTIQCQVDSQVTMMFWYRQQPGQSLTLIATANQGSEATYESGFVIDKFPISRPNLTFSTLTVSNMSPEDSSIYLCSVVDSFPGAFFGQGTRLTVV.

The CDR3 DNA reads TGTGCCAGCAGCCCTAGGACTGGGCGTGGAACCGGGGAGCTGTTTTTT. This encodes CASSPRTGRGTGELFF. The chain carries TRBV4-2 and TRBJ2-2; a possible D gene is TRBD2 (5 bases). There are 16 residues in the CDR3. Between the trimmed V and J ends, which lost 4 bases and 5 bases, there was a span of 17 bases. Germline loops: CDR1 LGHNA, CDR2 YNFKEQ.

As DNA, the CDR3 is TGTGCCAGCAGCTCCAACCATAGACTAGCGGGAGGGAGAACAGATACGCAGTATTTT. This sequence encodes CASSSNHRLAGGRTDTQYF. V usage is TRBV7-8 and J usage is TRBJ2-3, with 14 nucleotides matching TRBD2. The CDR3 consists of 19 residues. Trimming cost V 4 bases and J 3 bases; bases outside gene matches: 12. Germline-derived CDR1 and CDR2 are SGHVS and FQNEAQ.

There are a few counts of this clone. This CDR3 is also generated by other DNA sequences in the sample. V and J are TRBV5-4 and TRBJ2-1, with D uncertain. Trimming stripped 3 bases from V and 2 bases from J, with 0 bases between. Germline V CDR1 and CDR2: SGHNT, YYREEE (reference sequence). CDR3 size: 11 residues. The CDR3 loop reads CASSSYNEQFF. CDR3 bases: TGTGCCAGCAGCTCCTACAATGAGCAGTTCTTC. Using reference TRBV5-4 and TRBJ2-1 for the parts outside the CDR3, the full variable domain is ETGVTQSPTHLIKTRGQQVTLRCSSQSGHNTVSWYQQALGQGPQFIFQYYREEENGRGNFPPRFSGLQFPNYSSELNVNALELDDSALYLCASSSYNEQFFGPGTRLTVL.

This chain uses TRBV27 with TRBJ1-5, with D unclear. The germline V and J ends were trimmed by 5 bases and 0 bases, with 8 bases remaining between them. The germline V gene has CDR1 MNHEY and CDR2 SMNVEV (reference sequence). The CDR3 covers 14 residues. The CDR3 DNA sequence: TGTGCCAGCAGTCCCGTTTATAGCAATCAGCCCCAGCATTTT. Protein product: CASSPVYSNQPQHF.

This rearrangement joins TRBV4-3 to TRBJ1-1; D unresolved. Looked up from germline, CDR1 is LGHNA and CDR2 is YSLEER. The CDR3 is 11 amino acids. V dropped 6 bases and J dropped 9 bases, with 11 bases sitting between them. CDR3 residues: CASSFGSKAFF. The CDR3 DNA reads as TGCGCCAGCAGTTTCGGATCCAAAGCTTTCTTT.

In this sample, this clone turned up a few times. This rearrangement joins TRBV30 to TRBJ1-1; D is perhaps TRBD1 (6 bases). V was cut by 8 bases and J by 1 base, with 17 bases left in between. From germline, CDR1 is GTSNPN and CDR2 SVGIG (reference sequence). The CDR3 is 14 residues long. The CDR3 nucleotides read TGTGCCACCGAAAAGGACAGCGGGAACACTGAAGCTTTCTTT. Translating gives CATEKDSGNTEAFF.

This sequence joins TRBV21-1 and TRBJ2-3; the tabulated D call, TRBD1, remains unverified against the DNA. TRBV21-1 is a recognized pseudogene. This CDR3 contains 18 residues. CDR3: CASSKATRQGDGRDTQYF. The CDR3 DNA reads TGTGCCAGCAGCAAAGCAACGCGGCAGGGGGACGGTAGAGATACGCAGTATTTT.

The chain joins TRBV29-1 to TRBJ2-2; weak D call: TRBD1 (6 bases). CDR3 length: 11 residues. CDR1 and CDR2 from the germline V gene are SQVTM and ANQGSEA. V was shortened by 7 bases and J by 8 bases, with 11 bases between the two germline ends. The CDR3: CSAATGGELFF. The CDR3 coding sequence is TGCAGCGCTGCCACAGGGGGGGAGCTGTTTTTT.

This chain joins TRBV27 and TRBJ1-1, with D maybe TRBD1 (6 bases). There are 15 residues in the CDR3. The V end was cut by 6 bases, the J end by 0 bases, with 14 bases between. Germline-derived CDR1 and CDR2 are MNHEY and SMNVEV (reference sequence). CDR3 coding DNA: TGTGCCAGCAGCGTCCTCGGGGGCATGAACACTGAAGCTTTCTTT. As protein: CASSVLGGMNTEAFF.

V usage is TRBV5-4 and J usage is TRBJ2-7, with D perhaps TRBD2 (5 bases). Trimming pared 0 bases from V and 5 bases from J, leaving 15 bases between. Germline assignment: CDR1 SGHNT and CDR2 YYREEE (reference sequence). CDR3 size: 15 residues. In DNA, the CDR3 is TGTGCCAGCAGCTTGGGTTCTGGGAGCGGCGACGAGCAGTACTTC. As protein: CASSLGSGSGDEQYF.

V usage is TRBV27 and J usage is TRBJ2-7, with TRBD1 as a possible D gene (5 bases). V lost 5 bases and J 8 bases, leaving 16 bases between the germline ends. CDR1 is MNHEY, CDR2 SMNVEV, per germline (reference sequence). The CDR3 sequence is 13 residues long. This CDR3 reads CASSPGFSDKQYF. The CDR3 nucleotides are TGTGCCAGCAGTCCAGGGTTTTCTGACAAGCAGTACTTC.

Turning to this clone: Other DNA sequences of this sample code for an identical CDR3. This chain joins TRBV28 and TRBJ2-7, with 9 bases matching TRBD2. This CDR3 contains 14 residues. Germline CDR1 is MDHEN and CDR2 is SYDVKM. After removal of 3 bases from V and 2 bases from J, the junction contained 2 bases not matched to a gene. The CDR3 here is CASSFLAGAYEQYF. CDR3 DNA sequence: TGTGCCAGCAGTTTTTTAGCGGGAGCCTACGAGCAGTACTTC.

The rearrangement uses TRBV27 and TRBJ2-3; 13 bases agree with TRBD2. V lost 6 bases to trimming and J lost 3 bases; unmatched junction nucleotides: 9. The CDR3 length is 17 residues. Per the germline V gene, CDR1 is MNHEY and CDR2 is SMNVEV (reference sequence). In nucleotides, the CDR3 is TGTGCCAGCAGCAGTCGGACTAGCGGGAGACTAACAGATACGCAGTATTTT. This gives the protein CASSSRTSGRLTDTQYF.

V usage is TRBV7-8 and J usage is TRBJ1-5; the D is unclear. Germline V gene data show CDR1 as SGHVS and CDR2 as FQNEAQ. The length of the CDR3 is 17 residues. V was trimmed by 5 bases and J by 2 bases, leaving 19 bases between them. The CDR3 region is CASSPTSTAGGNQPQHF. In DNA form, the CDR3 reads TGTGCCAGCAGCCCTACATCGACGGCCGGGGGCAATCAGCCCCAGCATTTT.

The chain combines TRBV5-6 with TRBJ2-7; 14 bases map to TRBD2. Germline lookup yields CDR1 SGHDT and CDR2 YYEEEE. There are 16 residues in the CDR3. V trimming: 2 bases; J trimming: 6 bases; junction bases outside the gene matches: 7. CDR3: CASSLRLAGGPSEQYF. Written as DNA, the CDR3 is TGTGCCAGCAGCTTAAGACTAGCGGGAGGGCCAAGCGAGCAGTACTTC.

The chain uses TRBV7-9 and TRBJ1-1; possibly TRBD1 for D (6 bases). CDR1 SEHNR and CDR2 FQNEAQ come from the germline V gene (reference sequence). Trimming left V 4 bases short and J 5 bases short, with 11 bases between. The CDR3 extends over 13 amino acids. CDR3 protein: CASSSRTATEAFF. Here the CDR3 DNA reads TGTGCCAGCAGCTCCCGGACAGCGACTGAAGCTTTCTTT.

The rearrangement joins TRBV4-1 to TRBJ1-5; 9 bases map to TRBD1. This CDR3 region has 15 residues. V was pared by 2 bases and J by 8 bases, with 7 bases of the junction left unmatched. Germline CDR1 and CDR2: MGHRA and YSYEKL. The CDR3 DNA reads TGCGCCAGCAGCCAAACAACAGGGGGCCGGGAGCCCCAGCATTTT. Protein sequence: CASSQTTGGREPQHF.

The genes are TRBV9 and TRBJ2-1, with D maybe TRBD2 (7 bases). The CDR3 has 16 residues. The V gene lost 4 bases and the J gene lost 3 bases, with 17 bases spanning the gap. CDR1 and CDR2 (germline): SGDLS, YYNGEE. The CDR3 spells CASSPLGGGYYNEQFF. The CDR3, as DNA: TGTGCCAGCAGCCCTCTAGGGGGGGGCTACTACAATGAGCAGTTCTTC. The variable domain in full, with the rest retrieved from reference TRBV9 and TRBJ2-1, is DSGVTQTPKHLITATGQRVTLRCSPRSGDLSVYWYQQSLDQGLQFLIQYYNGEERAKGNILERFSAQQFPDLHSELNLSSLELGDSALYFCASSPLGGGYYNEQFFGPGTRLTVL.

About this clone: Distinct nucleotide sequences in the sample also encode this CDR3. The rearrangement uses TRBV5-1 and TRBJ1-2; D perhaps matches TRBD1 (5 bases). V was clipped by 0 bases and J by 8 bases, with 8 bases between them. Germline CDR1 SGHRS, CDR2 YFSETQ. The CDR3 extends over 12 amino acids. CDR3 sequence reads: CASSLAGDGYTF. DNA of the CDR3: TGCGCCAGCAGCTTGGCTGGGGACGGCTACACCTTC. The full variable domain, its missing parts supplied by reference TRBV5-1 and TRBJ1-2, is KAGVTQTPRYLIKTRGQQVTLSCSPISGHRSVSWYQQTPGQGLQFLFEYFSETQRNKGNFPGRFSGRQFSNSRSEMNVSTLELGDSALYLCASSLAGDGYTFGSGTRLTVV.

The chain is built from TRBV10-1 and TRBJ2-5, with TRBD2 matching 13 bases. The last part of the DNA fits TRBJ2-7 better; the J call may be wrong. The CDR3 spans 13 residues. Germline V gene sequence: CDR1 WNHNN, CDR2 SYGVQD (reference sequence). CDR3 in amino acids: CASQGLAGAEQYF. The CDR3 coding sequence is TGCGCCAGTCAAGGACTAGCGGGAGCCGAGCAGTACTTC.

The chain recombines TRBV9 with TRBJ2-7; 14 positions match TRBD2. The CDR3 sequence is 15 residues long. The germline V gene encodes CDR1 SGDLS and CDR2 YYNGEE. V dropped 4 bases and J dropped 5; count of bases not matched to a gene: 5. The CDR3 protein is CASSPGLAGGHEQYF. DNA of the CDR3: TGTGCCAGCAGCCCAGGACTAGCGGGAGGCCACGAGCAGTACTTC.

The rearrangement links TRBV7-8 to TRBJ2-7; 8 bases agree with TRBD2. The CDR3 is 14 amino acids. The V and J ends lost 1 base and 6 bases, in that order; junction bases with no gene match: 5. Per the germline V gene, CDR1 is SGHVS and CDR2 is FQNEAQ. The CDR3 protein is CASSLEAGGGEQYF. CDR3 in DNA: TGTGCCAGCAGCTTAGAGGCGGGAGGAGGCGAGCAGTACTTC. Based on the CDR3 plus reference TRBV7-8 and TRBJ2-7, the full variable domain is GAGVSQSPRYKVAKRGQDVALRCDPISGHVSLFWYQQALGQGPEFLTYFQNEAQLDKSGLPSDRFFAERPEGSVSTLKIQRTQQEDSAVYLCASSLEAGGGEQYFGPGTRLTVT.

The chain uses TRBV10-2 and TRBJ2-7, with TRBD2 matching over 9 bases. Germline assignment: CDR1 WSHSY and CDR2 SAAADI. The CDR3 is made up of 14 amino acids. V dropped 2 bases and J dropped 4; count of bases not matched to a gene: 3. CDR3 in DNA: TGCGCCAGCAGTGAGGGACTAGCGTCGTACGAGCAGTACTTC. Protein sequence: CASSEGLASYEQYF.

This chain joins TRBV12-5 and TRBJ2-2; 7 bases map to TRBD1. The CDR3 runs 16 residues. The V and J ends lost 0 bases and 5 bases, in that order; junction bases with no gene match: 6. Per germline, CDR1 LGHNT and CDR2 FRNRAP. CDR3 bases: TGTGCTAGTGGTTTGGTACTAGGGGGCAGGACCGGGGAGCTGTTTTTT. Its translation is CASGLVLGGRTGELFF.

The V gene is TRBV10-3, the J gene TRBJ1-6; D possibly corresponds to TRBD1 (5 bases). Germline assignment: CDR1 ENHRY and CDR2 SYGVKD. The CDR3 totals 13 residues. V gave up 0 bases and J gave up 10 bases, with 7 bases separating them. CDR3 in DNA: TGTGCCATCAGTGAGTCCGGGGGGTCACCCCTCCACTTT. Its protein is CAISESGGSPLHF.

V and J are TRBV7-9 and TRBJ2-7, with 7 bases matching TRBD1. Germline V gives CDR1 SEHNR, CDR2 FQNEAQ (reference sequence). Trimming at V came to 3 bases and at J to 2 bases, leaving 4 bases not matched to a gene. This CDR3 has 14 amino acids. In nucleotides, the CDR3 is TGTGCCAGCAGCTTCCCGGGACAGCCCTACGAGCAGTACTTC. The encoded protein is CASSFPGQPYEQYF.